This entry features one TCR beta chain sequence. Its antigen remains undetermined. No base qualities exist here, and no much larger clone lies one base off it. These data come from a study of response to subunit inactivated influenza vaccine (dated by TCRdb to 2016 to 2019). For the wider study: Deep quantitative T cell receptor repertoire profiling was used in the study to track responses to a trivalent subunit inactivated influenza vaccine. Broader findings and caveats from the paper: It was suggested by the authors that each seasonal influenza vaccination may recruit only a limited number of new T cells.

Receptor libraries were prepared by RT-PCR. TCRdb records Illumina HiSeq 2500 as the sequencer. The public reads were quality trimmed at Q25 with fastp and then assembled into clones with MiXCR by TCRdb, keeping productive beta chains. Rows with one shared CDR3 protein collapse into an entry with the most common genes and DNA. This sample lists 450,000 to 600,000 distinct CDR3 sequences; 15% to 20% were detected once. The ten largest clones add up to roughly 3% of the sample. V drops 0 bases and J drops 4 bases, leaving 12 bases in between. Counted from cysteine to phenylalanine, this CDR3 has 15 amino acids. Only the CDR3 part of the read is kept: 45 bases, read in frame from the first base. CDR1 and CDR2, looked up from the germline V gene, are MGHRA and YSYEKL.

Here the chain combines TRBV4-1 and TRBJ1-2; too little of a D gene remains to name it. This receptor was obtained from a man aged 50 to 75 who received an inactivated influenza vaccine. Donor details come from another sample of the same person, matched by shared clones. The sample consisted of CD4+ T cells sorted from PBMCs, taken roughly 24 months after vaccination. The DNA is as follows: TGCGCCAGCAGCCAAGAGGATTCCACGCTCTATGGCTACACCTTC. Its protein reads: CASSQEDSTLYGYTF.